The sequence of this TCR beta chain was determined in a study of blood T cells in healthy people across ages. A J-beta primer mix and a sample-barcoded 5' primer were used in a second PCR of roughly 7 to 12 cycles. Using its own MiXCR run on the 5' RACE reads, TCRdb lists one record per CDR3 protein. The profile shows about 1.8 million distinct CDR3 sequences, about 50% of them singletons. The CDR3 length is 15 residues. CDR1 is SGHRS and CDR2 is YFSETQ in the germline V gene. Extractions gave at least 5 micrograms of total RNA per sample. The J gene is TRBJ2-5, the V gene TRBV5-1; 8 positions agree with TRBD2. The DNA end lines up better with TRBJ2-7; the J call may be wrong. The sample consisted of blood. This TCR derives from a woman between 40 and 50 years old in good health. DNA for the CDR3: TGCGCCAGCAGCTTGGGAGAGACCGGGGGGGACGAGCAGTACTTC. It is translated as CASSLGETGGDEQYF.